The 13 T cell receptor beta chains reported below all come from one sample, sequenced in a study of blood T cell repertoires in COVID-19. Libraries were prepared by immunoSEQ multiplex PCR; TCRdb keeps only in-frame clonotypes and omits some of them. The sample includes roughly 200,000 clones, about 88% seen only once; the top ten take under 3%. The sequenced material came from PBMCs or T cells enriched from blood (not recorded which). These receptors all come from a woman in her thirties or forties with acute COVID-19.

V and J are TRBV5-6 and TRBJ2-7; TRBD2 might be the D (6 bases). This CDR3 is built from 12 residues. Germline lookup yields CDR1 SGHDT and CDR2 YYEEEE. The V and J ends lost 2 bases and 12 bases respectively, with 15 bases between them. The CDR3 is CASSLPGGPRYF. CDR3 sequence (DNA): TGTGCCAGCAGCTTACCAGGAGGGCCTCGGTACTTC.

This clone was seen just once. The rearrangement joins TRBV6-5 to TRBJ1-2, with no clear D. Germline CDR1 reads MNHEY; CDR2 reads SVGAGI. V lost 6 bases, J lost 2 bases, and 13 bases lay in between. The CDR3 runs to 14 residues. As DNA, the CDR3 is TGTGCCAGCAGGGGAGGAGAAGAGAACTATGGCTACACCTTC. As protein: CASRGGEENYGYTF.

The chain carries TRBV7-3 and TRBJ2-1; the D is unclear. Germline CDR1 and CDR2: SGHTA and FQGTGA. V lost 2 bases, J lost 4 bases, and 9 bases lay in between. This CDR3 spans 14 amino acids. The CDR3 DNA reads as TGTGCCAGCAGCTTAGCGCAGGAATACAATGAGCAGTTCTTC. Translation gives CASSLAQEYNEQFF.

The chain links TRBV4-2 to TRBJ2-2, with TRBD1 matching 8 bases. The germline CDR1 and CDR2 sequences are LGHNA and YNFKEQ. V lost 5 bases, J lost 4 bases, and 6 bases stayed unmatched. This CDR3 is built from 15 residues. CDR3 region: CASSGRQGSTGELFF. CDR3 nucleotide sequence: TGTGCCAGCAGCGGAAGACAGGGGAGCACCGGGGAGCTGTTTTTT.

In nucleotides, the CDR3 is TGCGCCAGCAGCCACGGACAGGGGGCGAATGAGCAGTTCTTC. This encodes CASSHGQGANEQFF. The chain links TRBV4-3 to TRBJ2-1; 11 nucleotides line up with TRBD1. The CDR3 consists of 14 residues. The V gene's germline CDR1 is LGHNA and CDR2 YSLEER. V trimming: 3 bases; J trimming: 7 bases; junction bases outside the gene matches: 2.

V and J are TRBV28 and TRBJ1-6; D is perhaps TRBD1 (5 bases). Germline loops: CDR1 MDHEN, CDR2 SYDVKM. Trimming cost V 5 bases and J 7 bases, with 15 bases left between them. CDR3 size: 15 residues. This CDR3 is CASSVGGALNSPLHF. As DNA, the CDR3 is TGTGCCAGCAGTGTTGGCGGGGCCCTAAATTCACCCCTCCACTTT.

The chain links TRBV10-1 to TRBJ1-4; D is undetermined. This CDR3 comprises 14 residues. Per the germline V gene, CDR1 is WNHNN and CDR2 is SYGVQD (reference sequence). V gave up 6 bases and J gave up 0 bases, with 8 bases separating them. The CDR3 DNA follows: TGCGCCAGCAGCCGGGGAGCAACTAATGAAAAACTGTTTTTT. It specifies CASSRGATNEKLFF.

The V call is TRBV4-2, the J call TRBJ2-7, with 8 nucleotides matching TRBD2. From germline, CDR1 is LGHNA and CDR2 YNFKEQ. This CDR3 region has 15 residues. V dropped 1 base and J dropped 2; count of bases not matched to a gene: 4. The CDR3: CASSQGGRGAYEQYF. DNA of the CDR3: TGTGCCAGCAGCCAAGGGGGGCGGGGGGCCTACGAGCAGTACTTC.

This sequence joins TRBV29-1 and TRBJ2-2, with 7 bases fitting TRBD2. This CDR3 spans 13 amino acids. V was pared by 6 bases and J by 4 bases, with 5 bases of the junction left unmatched. The germline V gene encodes CDR1 SQVTM and CDR2 ANQGSEA. CDR3 coding DNA: TGCAGCGTACGACTAGCTACCACCGGGGAGCTGTTTTTT. The encoded protein is CSVRLATTGELFF.

This chain joins TRBV4-2 and TRBJ1-6; possible D gene TRBD1, 6 bases. Trimming stripped 5 bases from V and 0 bases from J, with 14 bases between. CDR1 and CDR2 (germline): LGHNA, YNFKEQ. There are 17 residues in the CDR3. CDR3 nucleotides: TGTGCCAGCAGCGGGGACACTGTGAGCTCCTATAATTCACCCCTCCACTTT. This codes for CASSGDTVSSYNSPLHF.

The V gene is TRBV6-5, the J gene TRBJ1-6; tentatively, D is TRBD1 (6 bases). The CDR3 is 12 residues long. With 6 bases removed from V and 10 bases from J, the gap between germline ends came to 10 bases. The germline CDR1 and CDR2 sequences are MNHEY and SVGAGI. CDR3 amino acids: CASRDSLSPLHF. The CDR3 bases are TGTGCCAGCAGGGACAGCCTATCACCCCTCCACTTT.

The rearrangement joins TRBV25-1 to TRBJ1-5, with D possibly TRBD1 on 6 matching bases. Germline V gives CDR1 MGHDK, CDR2 SYGVNS. The CDR3 extends over 14 amino acids. With 10 bases removed from V and 7 bases from J, the gap between germline ends came to 20 bases. DNA for the CDR3: TGTGCCATGCCTATGAGAGGGGGAAGACAGCCCCAGCATTTT. This codes for CAMPMRGGRQPQHF.

The V gene is TRBV9, the J gene TRBJ2-1, with D possibly being TRBD2 (5 bases). This CDR3 is built from 15 residues. Trimming took 2 bases from V and 6 from J, leaving 15 bases between them. Germline loops: CDR1 SGDLS, CDR2 YYNGEE. CDR3 nucleotides: TGTGCCAGCAGCGTCGCCGAGGGTCCGGGCAATGAGCAGTTCTTC. It specifies CASSVAEGPGNEQFF. Filled out from reference TRBV9 and TRBJ2-1, the complete variable domain reads DSGVTQTPKHLITATGQRVTLRCSPRSGDLSVYWYQQSLDQGLQFLIQYYNGEERAKGNILERFSAQQFPDLHSELNLSSLELGDSALYFCASSVAEGPGNEQFFGPGTRLTVL.